This TCR beta chain appears in the sequencing data of a study of cytomegalovirus exposure and HLA in healthy donors (dated by TCRdb to 2015 to 2018). Concerning the study at large: According to an earlier analysis of a few hundred of the donors, about 180 million T cells yielded approximately 120 million unique TCR beta sequences and around 300 Gb of sequence data. Around 320 gigabases of sequencing data and tens of millions of unique TCR sequences were included in an early release covering 550 to 800 HLA-typed donors. The genetic ancestry cluster associated with self-reported Caucasian donors included over 65% of the roughly 390 genotyped donors. The study aimed to test whether signatures of past pathogen exposure could be identified by cataloging public T cell receptors. The study used immunosequencing to profile the T cell repertoires of several hundred subjects and linked those repertoires to cytomegalovirus serostatus. Besides the first cohort of roughly 640 subjects, a separate validation cohort made up of 120 or so different subjects was used. To predict cytomegalovirus infection status, the study brought together high-throughput TCR immunosequencing, statistical association of individual TCRs with disease status, and machine learning. To study patterns of TCR occurrence, a later analysis re-analyzed previously published TCR beta repertoires from just over 650 donors and added high-resolution HLA genotyping. In the later analysis, no new phenotypic data were used to find candidate immune exposures; instead, reliance was placed on TCR beta sequences and their occurrence across donors. In an earlier analysis of around 540 of the donors, high-throughput TCR beta sequencing was used to judge whether each TCR beta V gene segment behaved as functional or pseudogenic. Donor age, sex, ethnicity and CMV serostatus were collected together with the repertoire data. In a later genetic analysis, genome-wide SNP genotypes for about 55% of the 666 donors were used, and that subset was treated as a discovery cohort. All discovery cohort repertoires had been generated on a single sequencing platform. HLA typing covered class I and class II loci at four-digit resolution. The number of donors typed differed by locus, with roughly 629-640 for A, B, C, DRB1 and DQB1, around 560 for DQA1, under 610 for DPA1, and about 450 for DPB1. Because of strong linkage in the cohort, four or five DR-DQ haplotypes were treated as single units for association and clustering. On average, around 240,000 unique TCR beta nucleotide sequences were sequenced per donor among fewer than 500 genotyped donors of the cohort, with 15% to 20% of those sequences being non-productive.

The receptor library was made with the immunoSEQ multiplex PCR assay. For the multiplex PCR, a mixture combining 60 forward primers for TCR Vbeta segments and 13 reverse primers for TCR Jbeta segments was used. Amplification of the CDR3 region of rearranged TCR beta genes was performed with a multiplex PCR assay on genomic DNA. The Illumina HiSeq System was used to sequence the amplified TCR beta libraries as 87-base-pair reads. In the paper's pipeline: Across the 666 repertoires, a later analysis counted about 81 million unique TCR beta chains, some 11 million of which were shared by at least two donors. Raw reads were error-corrected and collapsed into unique sequences by a nearest-neighbor algorithm in which closely related sequences were merged to remove PCR and sequencing errors. CDR3 sequences were aligned to IMGT reference sequences to assign V, D and J gene segments. For a sequence to be retained, at least a six-nucleotide match to both a V gene segment and a J gene segment was required. Rearrangements were called productive when the CDR3 lacked stop codons and stayed in frame with V and J; all others were non-productive. CDR3 was defined by IMGT convention, running from the second conserved V-encoded cysteine to the conserved J-encoded phenylalanine. In an earlier analysis of approximately 590 of the donors, sequences lacking an unambiguous match to a single V gene segment were excluded. An earlier analysis of a few hundred of the donors called V segments functional above 56.7% productive rearrangements and segregating when the between-donor standard deviation exceeded 5%. A statistical classification framework was built for diagnosing cytomegalovirus status from the catalog of TCR beta chain sequences. V and J gene assignment, in a later analysis, came from comparing TCR nucleotide sequences with IMGT/GENE-DB human TR gene sequences. The TCRdist pipeline was used in a later analysis to assign CDR3 sequences and most-parsimonious VDJ recombination scenarios. In a later analysis, each TCR beta chain was defined by its CDR3 amino acid sequence together with its V-gene family, and reads without a unique V-gene family were excluded. In a later analysis, 550 to 650 highly shared, low-generation-probability nucleotide sequences were removed to address suspected cross-contamination and a sequencing artifact. In a later analysis, a clonal expansion index was calculated for each public chain from normalized within-repertoire ranks of inferred template counts. In a later analysis, generation probabilities were computed using a VDJ recombination model fitted to out-of-frame rearrangements, and the results were checked against IGoR. Hypergeometric tests were used in a later analysis to score TCR-TCR, TCR-HLA and TCR-CMV co-occurrence, with a repertoire-size bias correction applied to the TCR pairs. In a later analysis, false discovery rates were estimated by permuting HLA or CMV assignments 20 times. In a later analysis, co-occurring TCRs were grouped with DBSCAN, and TCRdist sequence similarity was added when clustering was performed within HLA-allele-positive subsets. Repertoires with fewer than 30,000 or more than 120,000 public chains were left out of co-occurrence clustering, as were about 5 repertoires with anomalous nucleotide sharing. The table was pulled from immuneACCESS by TCRdb, which kept in-frame rearrangements only. Such tables lose some clones; where checked, under half of the loss comes from unresolved V genes, and the rest has no known cause. Clonal size and the V and J genes are those of that table, whereas D and trimming came from the DNA. The sample profile shows more than 150,000 clones; approximately 80% of them were found once. The top ten clones comprise around 1.4% of the sample.

Here is what the overall study found, with its caveats: CMV serostatus was the only immune exposure information available for the cohort. Presence/absence analyses assumed roughly uniform sequencing depth across donors, an assumption that may not hold. While some public TCRs were present in many individuals, most TCR sequences turned up only very rarely across donors. Because some donors lacked HLA typing at each locus, the association tests relied only on the typed subset. In a later genetic analysis, a missense DCLRE1C variant was associated with V-gene and J-gene trimming of TCR beta chains, and the association was replicated in an independent cohort. The authors suggested that the approach could potentially be generalized to other disease states and immunological phenotypes. Cytomegalovirus status was reported to be diagnosed by the classifier with high specificity and sensitivity in both the original and validation cohorts. An earlier analysis of some 590 of the donors showed that most TCR beta V segments appeared in productive rearrangements either about 87% or about 30% of the time, which broadly matched IMGT annotations. Assigning TCR associations to individual alleles was difficult when HLA alleles, especially DR and DQ, strongly co-occurred. The study gave a list of 150 to 200 TCR beta chains associated with cytomegalovirus. Correlated functional status among segregating V segments might reflect linkage disequilibrium, but an unknown experimental factor could not be ruled out. In a later analysis, 15,000 to 20,000 TCR beta sequences were associated with specific HLA alleles at a false discovery rate of 0.05. In vitro tests confirmed that three of the cytomegalovirus-associated TCR beta chains recognize cytomegalovirus antigens. In a later genetic analysis, fewer N-insertions in productive TCRs were reported among donors in an Asian-associated ancestry cluster than the 666-donor mean. A further reported finding was that TCR beta sequences accurately predicted the HLA-A and HLA-B alleles for most subjects in the first cohort. According to a later analysis, TCR association rates differed among HLA loci, with DRB1 alleles showing the most associated TCRs and HLA-C alleles showing the fewest. Only TCR beta chains were sequenced in this cohort, and the absence of alpha or paired-chain data limited detectable features. A cluster of highly shared sequence variants was judged likely to be a technical artifact of the sequencing pipeline. Because counts were too low, 15 or so rarely observed V segments, including chromosome 9 orphons, were excluded from the earlier analysis of 587 of the donors. The 87-base-pair reads could not distinguish some IMGT-functional V segments, including TRBV6-2 and TRBV6-3, so those segments were excluded. In a later analysis, HLA-associated TCR beta chains showed more clonal expansion and lower generation probabilities than non-associated chains that were equally common. According to a later analysis, most CMV-associated TCR beta chains appeared to be HLA-restricted, and the HLA associations seemed to be driven largely by CMV exposure. According to a later analysis, parvovirus B19, influenza, CMV and Epstein-Barr virus appeared linked to several top co-occurrence clusters.

The germline V gene (reference sequence) provides CDR1 LNHDA and CDR2 SQIVND. Trimming costs V 9 bases and J 4 bases, and their ends lie 15 bases apart. The CDR3 numbers 13 residues from cysteine through phenylalanine. Only the CDR3 region is kept as DNA, spanning 39 bases read in frame from base 1. This clone was observed a single time. Its antigen is currently not known. No base quality information exists; no much larger clone differs at one position. The cohort was made up of approximately 700 healthy bone marrow donors. Cohort members were all nominally healthy when sampled, although unrecorded immune exposures were likely present. The donor was CMV seropositive and belonged to the group of some 290 seropositive cohort members. A peripheral blood sample was provided by each donor, and peripheral blood mononuclear cells were used for TCR beta sequencing. Genomic DNA was extracted from the blood cell samples with the Qiagen DNeasy Blood Extraction Kit.

The sample consisted of PBMCs. The chain joins TRBV19 to TRBJ1-1, with the identity of the D gene unclear. This receptor was identified in a girl aged 5 to 17 in good health and CMV-seropositive. CDR3 reads: CASQRGSGTEAFF. The sequence in DNA is TGTGCCAGCCAAAGAGGATCGGGCACTGAAGCTTTCTTT.